Following are 17 T cell receptor beta chains from one sample sequenced in a study of CD8+CD57+ T cells in acquired aplastic anemia. CDR3 and TCR beta VDJ profiling relied on genomic DNA as the template. TCRdb re-called the reads through MiXCR, storing one row per CDR3 protein. Here the sample spans 95,000 to 120,000 distinct CDR3 sequences, around half being singletons. Sequencing used sorted CD4+, CD8+, or CD8+CD57+ T cells (not recorded which) from PBMCs. These receptors were collected from a human donor in good health, serving as a control.

The chain recombines TRBV7-2 with TRBJ2-7; D remains unclear. The CDR3 loop spans 13 amino acids. Germline V gene data show CDR1 as SGHTA and CDR2 as FQGNSA. The CDR3 reads CARGPGYPYEQYF. The CDR3 nucleotides are TGTGCTAGAGGCCCGGGCTACCCCTACGAGCAGTACTTC.

V and J are TRBV5-4 and TRBJ1-2, with TRBD1 matching over 9 bases. J was trimmed by 7 bases and V by 4 bases; bases with no gene match: 5. CDR3 length: 13 residues. CDR1 is SGHNT, CDR2 YYREEE, per germline (reference sequence). CDR3 loop: CASSATGGGGYTF. The CDR3 nucleotides are TGTGCCAGCAGCGCAACAGGGGGCGGTGGCTACACCTTC. The full variable domain, rest sourced from reference TRBV5-4 and TRBJ1-2, is ETGVTQSPTHLIKTRGQQVTLRCSSQSGHNTVSWYQQALGQGPQFIFQYYREEENGRGNFPPRFSGLQFPNYSSELNVNALELDDSALYLCASSATGGGGYTFGSGTRLTVV.

This clonotype was observed at least ten times. The gene calls are TRBV9 and TRBJ2-2; 9 positions match TRBD2. The length of the CDR3 is 18 residues. V was pared by 0 bases and J by 0 bases, with 6 bases of the junction left unmatched. From germline, CDR1 is SGDLS and CDR2 YYNGEE. The CDR3 spells CASSVDEAGGSNTGELFF. The CDR3 region has the DNA TGTGCCAGCAGCGTAGATGAAGCGGGGGGCTCGAACACCGGGGAGCTGTTTTTT.

This clonotype showed up many times. The V gene is TRBV25-1, the J gene TRBJ1-2; D is uncertain. Trimming pared 5 bases from V and 0 bases from J, leaving 10 bases between. CDR3 length: 14 residues. The V gene's germline CDR1 is MGHDK and CDR2 SYGVNS. The CDR3 DNA sequence: TGTGCCAGCAGTACCCTCGGATCTAACTATGGCTACACCTTC. This codes for CASSTLGSNYGYTF.

The rearrangement links TRBV20-1 to TRBJ1-6; D remains unclear. The germline V gene has CDR1 DFQATT and CDR2 SNEGSKA (reference sequence). This CDR3 contains 15 residues. Trimming removed 1 base at V and 0 bases at J, with 7 bases between. This CDR3 reads CSARAGTSYNSPLHF. CDR3 sequence (DNA): TGCAGTGCTAGAGCAGGCACCTCCTATAATTCACCCCTCCACTTT.

This sequence joins TRBV7-3 and TRBJ1-6, with D uncertain. The V gene's germline CDR1 is SGHTA and CDR2 FQGTGA. The CDR3 is 13 amino acids. Trimming stripped 3 bases from V and 10 bases from J, with 10 bases between. CDR3 sequence reads: CASSLAGGSPLHF. The CDR3 coding sequence is TGTGCCAGCAGCTTGGCTGGAGGGTCACCCCTCCACTTT. Full variable domain (outside the CDR3, taken from reference TRBV7-3 and TRBJ1-6): GAGVSQTPSNKVTEKGKYVELRCDPISGHTALYWYRQSLGQGPEFLIYFQGTGAADDSGLPNDRFFAVRPEGSVSTLKIQRTERGDSAVYLCASSLAGGSPLHFGNGTRLTVT.

In its sample, this clonotype was seen many times. The chain uses TRBV5-4 and TRBJ2-7; 8 positions match TRBD1. Germline loops: CDR1 SGHNT, CDR2 YYREEE (reference sequence). The CDR3 runs to 14 residues. J gave up 7 bases and V 0 bases, and 6 bases lay outside the gene matches. The CDR3 reads CASSLGTGSWEQYF. In DNA form, the CDR3 reads TGTGCCAGCAGCTTGGGGACAGGGTCCTGGGAGCAGTACTTC.

A note on this clonotype: A much larger clone differs from this one at a single base, so this may be a read error. The final CDR3 position lacks the conserved phenylalanine or tryptophan, pointing to a likely read error. The chain links TRBV5-1 to TRBJ1-1, with D unclear. The CDR3 contains 19 residues. Germline V gene sequence: CDR1 SGHRS, CDR2 YFSETQ. V shed 2 bases and J shed 0 bases, with 23 bases lying between them. CDR3 sequence (DNA): TGCGCCAGCAGCTTTGGTCTCTGGGAGGGAGAGGAGATGAACACTGAAGCTTTCTCT. This codes for CASSFGLWEGEEMNTEAFS.

This clonotype has a single count. Since no conserved phenylalanine or tryptophan closes the CDR3, a read error is the likely cause. The limits of the CDR3 on the DNA are not certain, so only TCRdb's listed CDR3 is given. V usage is TRBV19 and J usage is TRBJ2-7; TRBD1, the table's D call, lacks a check against the DNA. Germline CDR1 is LNHDA and CDR2 is SQIVND (reference sequence). Ends included, the CDR3 has 14 residues. CDR3: CASSFSGTAYERYS.

V and J are TRBV7-2 and TRBJ1-3, with D maybe TRBD1 (5 bases). The CDR3 length is 15 residues. Trimming left V 3 bases short and J 0 bases short, with 9 bases between. The V gene's germline CDR1 is SGHTA and CDR2 FQGNSA. CDR3 coding DNA: TGTGCCAGCAGCTTGGGGGGGGTCTCTGGAAACACCATATATTTT. It encodes CASSLGGVSGNTIYF.

This chain uses TRBV5-1 with TRBJ2-3, with 8 positions matching TRBD1. CDR3 length: 16 residues. The V gene end was trimmed by 4 bases and the J gene end by 2 bases; junction bases not matched to a gene: 9. The germline gives CDR1 SGHRS, CDR2 YFSETQ. CDR3 amino acids: CASSPEQTGDTDTQYF. DNA of the CDR3: TGCGCCAGCAGCCCAGAACAGACAGGGGACACAGATACGCAGTATTTT.

The chain couples TRBV11-2 to TRBJ2-1; 10 nucleotides line up with TRBD1. The junction had 3 bases not matched to a gene; V was cut back by 4 bases and J by 6 bases. Germline values: CDR1 SGHAT, CDR2 FQNNGV. This CDR3 comprises 14 residues. The CDR3 DNA sequence: TGTGCCAGCAGCTCGGGACAGGGGAGCAATGAGCAGTTCTTC. It specifies CASSSGQGSNEQFF.

This clonotype has a single count. V gene TRBV9 combines with J gene TRBJ1-2, with unresolved D. Germline assignment: CDR1 SGDLS and CDR2 YYNGEE. The CDR3 has 12 residues. V dropped 4 bases and J dropped 8 bases, with 12 bases sitting between them. The CDR3 loop reads CASSRASGGYTF. CDR3 in DNA: TGTGCCAGCAGCCGTGCAAGCGGGGGCTACACCTTC.

This clonotype occurred many times. The V call is TRBV19, the J call TRBJ1-3; no definite D call. Trimming shortened V by 5 bases and J by 6 bases, and 11 bases separated the two germline ends. The CDR3 is 13 amino acids. Looked up from germline, CDR1 is LNHDA and CDR2 is SQIVND (reference sequence). The CDR3 bases are TGTGCCAGTAGTCGAGTGGGTGAAAACACCATATATTTT. It translates to CASSRVGENTIYF.

This chain connects TRBV5-1 to TRBJ2-2, with 11 bases lining up with TRBD1. Germline lookup yields CDR1 SGHRS and CDR2 YFSETQ. The CDR3 contains 19 residues. Unmatched junction bases numbered 13, after V lost 5 bases and J lost 1 base. This CDR3 is CASRSPGQGAVGNTGELFF. For the CDR3, the DNA is TGCGCCAGCAGGTCCCCAGGACAGGGGGCGGTTGGGAACACCGGGGAGCTGTTTTTT.

The V and J genes are TRBV2 and TRBJ1-2; D is perhaps TRBD1 (5 bases). The CDR3 contains 15 residues. Germline loops: CDR1 SNHLY, CDR2 FYNNEI. The V end lost 1 base, the J end lost 4 bases, and 13 bases lay between the germline ends. The CDR3 loop is CASSEGRVRRYGYTF. In DNA, the CDR3 is TGTGCCAGCAGTGAAGGCAGGGTGAGGCGCTATGGCTACACCTTC.

This clonotype was recorded a few times. The chain is built from TRBV6-1 and TRBJ2-7, with 9 bases aligning to TRBD1. V lost 6 bases and J lost 4; bases outside the gene matches: 16. The CDR3 contains 17 residues. CDR1 and CDR2 (germline): MNHNS, SASEGT. The CDR3 DNA is TGTGCCAGCAGCCTACAAACCGGGACAGGGTATTCGTACGAGCAGTACTTC. Translated, it gives CASSLQTGTGYSYEQYF.